A selection of T cell receptor beta chains follows, all from one sample in a study of blood T cell repertoires in COVID-19. Clones were sequenced by immunoSEQ multiplex PCR, and TCRdb holds only the in-frame ones, with some missing. This table has about 160,000 clones, 80% to 90% appearing once. Sequences were obtained from peripheral blood. The origin of the receptors is a man in his 70s with acute or convalescent COVID-19. CDR3s include the opening cysteine and the closing phenylalanine or tryptophan. The D gene is left open where the match is weak. Clone sizes are given selectively: once, few, many, or a class where the clone is expanded.

v_gene: TRBV5-1; d_gene: -; j_gene: TRBJ2-2; abundance: -; CDR3aa: CASRLTGELFF; CDR3nt: TGCGCCAGCAGACTCACCGGGGAGCTGTTTTTT
v_gene: TRBV7-2; d_gene: TRBD2; j_gene: TRBJ2-7; abundance: -; CDR3aa: CASSSLGLAGPYEQYF; CDR3nt: TGTGCCAGCAGTTCCCTAGGACTAGCGGGACCATACGAGCAGTACTTC
v_gene: TRBV19; d_gene: -; j_gene: TRBJ2-7; abundance: -; CDR3aa: CASSSRSGGSPYEQYF; CDR3nt: TGTGCCAGTAGTAGCAGGTCCGGTGGGAGTCCCTACGAGCAGTACTTC
v_gene: TRBV9; d_gene: -; j_gene: TRBJ2-3; abundance: -; CDR3aa: CASNPGLSTDTQYF; CDR3nt: TGTGCCAGCAACCCGGGACTTAGCACAGATACGCAGTATTTT
v_gene: TRBV5-4; d_gene: -; j_gene: TRBJ1-1; abundance: -; CDR3aa: CASRRGGGGTEAFF; CDR3nt: TGTGCCAGCAGGCGCGGGGGCGGGGGCACTGAAGCTTTCTTT
v_gene: TRBV2; d_gene: -; j_gene: TRBJ1-1; abundance: -; CDR3aa: CASRSSGARGPNTEAFF; CDR3nt: TGTGCCAGCAGGTCAAGTGGAGCAAGGGGCCCGAACACTGAAGCTTTCTTT
v_gene: TRBV20-1; d_gene: -; j_gene: TRBJ1-2; abundance: -; CDR3aa: CSASSPEQAYYGYTF; CDR3nt: TGCAGTGCTAGTTCACCCGAGCAGGCCTACTATGGCTACACCTTC
v_gene: TRBV27; d_gene: -; j_gene: TRBJ2-2; abundance: few; CDR3aa: CASSTPVREGTGELFF; CDR3nt: TGTGCCAGCAGTACACCCGTCCGCGAGGGCACCGGGGAGCTGTTTTTT
v_gene: TRBV5-4; d_gene: TRBD2; j_gene: TRBJ2-1; abundance: once; CDR3aa: CASSLAGGRVGEQFF; CDR3nt: TGTGCCAGCAGCTTGGCCGGCGGGAGGGTGGGTGAGCAGTTCTTC
v_gene: TRBV3-1/TRBV3-2; d_gene: -; j_gene: TRBJ2-1; abundance: -; CDR3aa: CASRKSAGYYNEQFF; CDR3nt: TGTGCCAGCAGGAAAAGTGCGGGTTATTACAATGAGCAGTTCTTC
v_gene: TRBV2; d_gene: TRBD2; j_gene: TRBJ2-7; abundance: -; CDR3aa: CASKRELEQYF; CDR3nt: TGTGCCAGCAAGCGGGAGTTAGAGCAGTACTTC